Presented here are 17 T cell receptor beta chains from one specimen sequenced in a study of T cells in Graves' hyperthyroidism and ophthalmopathy. Amplification of TCR beta CDR3 regions was performed using RNA transcripts as template. Carried out on the TCR CDR3, a first-round RT-PCR used the HTBI primer set. Using its own MiXCR run on the multiplex PCR reads, TCRdb lists one record per CDR3 protein. The table records around 520,000 distinct CDR3 sequences, around 22% of them present only once. The sequenced sample was blood. These receptor sequences come from a woman aged 25 to 45 with Graves' ophthalmopathy.

A few counts support this clonotype. This rearrangement joins TRBV11-2 to TRBJ1-6; 10 positions match TRBD1. CDR1 is SGHAT, CDR2 FQNNGV, per germline. CDR3 size: 18 residues. V lost 2 bases, J lost 0 bases, and 4 bases stayed unmatched. The CDR3 reads CASSLRGQGSSYNSPLHF. The DNA of the CDR3 is TGTGCCAGCAGCTTACGGGGACAGGGGTCCTCCTATAATTCACCCCTCCACTTT. Full variable domain (remainder filled in from reference TRBV11-2 and TRBJ1-6): EAGVAQSPRYKIIEKRQSVAFWCNPISGHATLYWYQQILGQGPKLLIQFQNNGVVDDSQLPKDRFSAERLKGVDSTLKIQPAKLEDSAVYLCASSLRGQGSSYNSPLHFGNGTRLTVT.

This clonotype was detected many times. This sequence joins TRBV28 and TRBJ1-5, with TRBD1 matching 7 bases. CDR3 size: 18 residues. The germline V gene encodes CDR1 MDHEN and CDR2 SYDVKM. V lost 5 bases and J lost 4; bases outside the gene matches: 17. The CDR3 DNA reads as TGTGCCAGCAGTCCCTTTTTTCCTGGGACAGCCGATAATCAGCCCCAGCATTTT. It translates to CASSPFFPGTADNQPQHF.

This clonotype appeared many times. The chain is built from TRBV28 and TRBJ2-7; D may be TRBD2 (6 bases). V was cut by 4 bases and J by 4 bases, with 14 bases left in between. This CDR3 has 14 residues. The V gene's germline CDR1 is MDHEN and CDR2 SYDVKM. The CDR3 region is CASSSGRTSYEQYF. The DNA of the CDR3 is TGTGCCAGCAGTTCTGGGAGGACGAGTTACGAGCAGTACTTC.

This sequence joins TRBV18 and TRBJ1-6, with D uncertain. In germline, CDR1 is KGHSH, CDR2 LQKENI. The CDR3 extends over 12 amino acids. V shed 1 base and J shed 14 bases, with 9 bases lying between them. The CDR3 sequence: CASSPLTGTLHF. The DNA of the CDR3 is TGTGCCAGCTCACCACTGACGGGCACCCTCCACTTT.

The V call is TRBV6-2 or TRBV6-3, the J call TRBJ1-6, with TRBD1 as a possible D gene (5 bases). CDR1 is MNHEY and CDR2 is SVGEGT in the germline V gene. CDR3 length: 16 residues. With 2 bases removed from V and 7 bases from J, the gap between germline ends came to 15 bases. The CDR3 protein is CASSYGRESNNSPLHF. The CDR3 region has the DNA TGTGCCAGCAGTTACGGCAGGGAGTCCAACAATTCACCCCTCCACTTT.

This clonotype showed up many times. The gene calls are TRBV12-3 or TRBV12-4 and TRBJ2-3; D uncertain. Trimming pared 4 bases from V and 0 bases from J, leaving 14 bases between. The CDR3 contains 16 residues. The chain's CDR3 is CASSSLGGPSTDTQYF. The CDR3, as DNA: TGTGCCAGCAGTTCCCTGGGCGGACCTAGCACAGATACGCAGTATTTT.

This clonotype was counted ten times or more. The gene calls are TRBV6-2 or TRBV6-3 and TRBJ1-1; D gene uncertain. This CDR3 region has 13 residues. Germline-derived CDR1 and CDR2 are MNHEY and SVGEGT. Trimming shortened V by 8 bases and J by 1 base, and 11 bases separated the two germline ends. In DNA, the CDR3 is TGTGCCAGCCGCGGCAGGTCGAACACTGAAGCTTTCTTT. Amino acid sequence: CASRGRSNTEAFF.

V is TRBV7-2 and J is TRBJ1-2; D unresolved. The CDR3 contains 12 residues. Germline values: CDR1 SGHTA, CDR2 FQGNSA. V was cut by 5 bases and J by 2 bases, with 6 bases left in between. This chain's CDR3 is CASSPFNYGYTF. Written as DNA, the CDR3 is TGTGCCAGCAGCCCTTTCAACTATGGCTACACCTTC. Full variable domain (missing parts from reference TRBV7-2 and TRBJ1-2): GAGVSQSPSNKVTEKGKDVELRCDPISGHTALYWYRQSLGQGLEFLIYFQGNSAPDKSGLPSDRFSAERTGGSVSTLTIQRTQQEDSAVYLCASSPFNYGYTFGSGTRLTVV.

There are many counts of this clonotype. The chain uses TRBV30 and TRBJ1-5; no clear D gene. Trimming removed 3 bases at V and 0 bases at J, with 9 bases between. Per germline, CDR1 GTSNPN and CDR2 SVGIG (reference sequence). The CDR3 has 14 amino acids. CDR3 in amino acids: CAWRPVYSNQPQHF. The CDR3 DNA reads as TGTGCCTGGAGGCCGGTCTATAGCAATCAGCCCCAGCATTTT.

This clonotype has at least ten counts. J is TRBJ1-5 and V is TRBV11-2; 8 positions match TRBD1. The CDR3 length is 18 residues. The junction had 12 bases not matched to a gene; V was cut back by 1 base and J by 4 bases. Germline V gives CDR1 SGHAT, CDR2 FQNNGV. CDR3 DNA: TGTGCCAGCAGCTTAGGTCGACCGGACAGGGCCCTAAATCAGCCCCAGCATTTT. Protein sequence: CASSLGRPDRALNQPQHF. Based on the CDR3 plus reference TRBV11-2 and TRBJ1-5, the full variable domain is EAGVAQSPRYKIIEKRQSVAFWCNPISGHATLYWYQQILGQGPKLLIQFQNNGVVDDSQLPKDRFSAERLKGVDSTLKIQPAKLEDSAVYLCASSLGRPDRALNQPQHFGDGTRLSIL.

The chain joins TRBV12-3 or TRBV12-4 to TRBJ1-2; 7 nucleotides line up with TRBD1. The CDR3 sequence is 15 residues long. V gave up 7 bases and J gave up 5 bases; unmatched junction bases: 13. The DNA for the CDR3 is TGTGCCAGCACTTCCACGACAGGGAGAGATTATGGCTACACCTTC. As protein: CASTSTTGRDYGYTF.

A few counts support this clonotype. Here the CDR3 reads CASSPRGGGNTEAFF. DNA for the CDR3: TGTGCCAGCAGCCCCCGTGGGGGTGGGAACACTGAAGCTTTCTTT. The chain carries TRBV6-1 and TRBJ1-1, with a tentative D call TRBD1 (5 bases). The V end was cut by 6 bases, the J end by 1 base, with 15 bases between. From germline, CDR1 is MNHNS and CDR2 SASEGT. The CDR3 loop spans 15 amino acids.

This clonotype was detected many times. The rearrangement uses TRBV4-2 and TRBJ2-7; D is unclear. The V gene's germline CDR1 is LGHNA and CDR2 YNFKEQ. V gave up 0 bases and J gave up 0 bases, with 12 bases separating them. The CDR3 contains 16 residues. The CDR3 sequence is CASSQDEGPTSYEQYF. As DNA, the CDR3 is TGTGCCAGCAGCCAAGATGAAGGGCCCACCTCCTACGAGCAGTACTTC.

This clonotype was seen at least ten times. The chain carries TRBV6-4 and TRBJ2-5; 7 bases are shared with TRBD1. The V gene's germline CDR1 is MRHNA and CDR2 SNTAGT. V trimming: 4 bases; J trimming: 5 bases; junction bases outside the gene matches: 19. The CDR3 sequence is 18 residues long. The CDR3 DNA reads as TGTGCCAGCAGTGCTATATTCGGGACAGAGGGGAAGGAGGAGACCCAGTACTTC. Translating gives CASSAIFGTEGKEETQYF.

This clonotype was counted ten times or more. The chain has TRBV9 and TRBJ1-2, with no clear D. Germline CDR1 SGDLS, CDR2 YYNGEE. There are 15 residues in the CDR3. V gave up 0 bases and J gave up 4 bases, with 13 bases separating them. In nucleotides, the CDR3 is TGTGCCAGCAGCGTAGGAATCGGGGTGGGCTATGGCTACACCTTC. Protein product: CASSVGIGVGYGYTF.

This clonotype was seen many times. The chain has TRBV10-3 and TRBJ1-2; D is uncertain. The CDR3 has 13 residues. Germline loops: CDR1 ENHRY, CDR2 SYGVKD. The germline V and J ends were trimmed by 3 bases and 7 bases, with 12 bases remaining between them. DNA for the CDR3: TGTGCCATCAGTGAAGAGAGTTTGGGTGGCTACACCTTC. Protein product: CAISEESLGGYTF.

This clonotype was seen ten or more times. The CDR3 protein is CASSSQRDNRYEQYF. The CDR3 DNA is TGTGCCAGCAGCTCCCAGCGGGACAACCGCTACGAGCAGTACTTC. The chain joins TRBV7-9 to TRBJ2-7, with a tentative D call TRBD2 (7 bases). The V end lost 4 bases, the J end lost 3 bases, and 16 bases lay between the germline ends. The CDR3 spans 15 residues. The germline V gene has CDR1 SEHNR and CDR2 FQNEAQ (reference sequence).